The clone carrying this TCR beta chain has only one observation. Its matching antigen is unknown. Input per replicate PCR of unsorted PBMC was roughly 320 ng DNA, corresponding to 25,000 to 30,000 T cell genomes. Data came from immunoSEQ multiplex PCR; TCRdb stores just in-frame clones and leaves some out. The sample has about 490,000 clones; approximately 81% are singletons. This sample was taken from a study of shared clonotypes between healthy human individuals. Study observations and caveats: Among donors, clonotype sharing was expected to be affected by sequencing depth.

The CDR3 has 13 amino acids. The V end lost 2 bases, the J end lost 5 bases, and 9 bases lay between the germline ends. Germline V gives CDR1 SGHVS, CDR2 FQNEAQ. Sample: PBMCs. V is TRBV7-8 and J is TRBJ1-2; no firm D call. This clonotype was obtained from a middle-aged woman in good health. Some clones in this sample may be carry-over from other donors' samples. CDR3 DNA sequence: TGTGCCAGCAGCTTAACCGGGTTGTATGGCTACACCTTC. It yields the protein CASSLTGLYGYTF.